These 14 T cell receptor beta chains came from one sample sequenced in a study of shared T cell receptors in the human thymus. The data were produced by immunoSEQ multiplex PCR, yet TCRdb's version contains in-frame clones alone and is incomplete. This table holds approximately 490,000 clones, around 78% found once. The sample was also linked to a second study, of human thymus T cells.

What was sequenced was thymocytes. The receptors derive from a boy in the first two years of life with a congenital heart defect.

CDR3 sequence: CASSVVGSGSNADTQYF. The CDR3 DNA is TGTGCCAGCAGCGTAGTTGGTAGCGGGAGTAATGCAGATACGCAGTATTTT. The V and J genes are TRBV9 and TRBJ2-3; the match to TRBD2 covers 9 bases. With 0 bases clipped from V and 4 bases from J, the junction kept 9 bases outside the gene matches. Germline assignment: CDR1 SGDLS and CDR2 YYNGEE. The CDR3 has 17 amino acids.

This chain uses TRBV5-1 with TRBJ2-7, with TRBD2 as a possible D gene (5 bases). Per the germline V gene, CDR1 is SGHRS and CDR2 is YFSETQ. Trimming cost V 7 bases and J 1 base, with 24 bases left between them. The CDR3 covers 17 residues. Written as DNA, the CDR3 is TGCGCCAGCCGGCGGAGACCTAGGACTTCCGATTCCTACGAGCAGTACTTC. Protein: CASRRRPRTSDSYEQYF.

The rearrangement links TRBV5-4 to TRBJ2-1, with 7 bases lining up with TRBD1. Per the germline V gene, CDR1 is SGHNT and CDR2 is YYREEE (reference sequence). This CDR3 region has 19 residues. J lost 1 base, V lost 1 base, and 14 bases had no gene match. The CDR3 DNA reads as TGTGCCAGCAGCTTGACAAGTATGCCAGGGGGTCCTTCCTACAATGAGCAGTTCTTC. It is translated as CASSLTSMPGGPSYNEQFF.

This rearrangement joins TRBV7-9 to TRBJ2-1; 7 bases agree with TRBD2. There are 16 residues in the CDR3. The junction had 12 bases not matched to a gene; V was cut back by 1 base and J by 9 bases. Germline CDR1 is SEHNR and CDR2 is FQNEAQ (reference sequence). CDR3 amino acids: CASSLDLAVPTSEQFF. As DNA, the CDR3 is TGTGCCAGCAGCTTAGATCTAGCGGTACCAACCAGTGAGCAGTTCTTC.

The CDR3 DNA follows: TGTGCCAGCAGCCTCAGGCCTAGCGGGAGGGTGTATAAGTTCTTC. It codes for CASSLRPSGRVYKFF. The chain couples TRBV27 to TRBJ2-1; TRBD2 matches at 12 bases. Trimming took 6 bases from V and 14 from J; bases not matched to a gene: 14. Germline CDR1 is MNHEY and CDR2 is SMNVEV (reference sequence). The CDR3 covers 15 residues.

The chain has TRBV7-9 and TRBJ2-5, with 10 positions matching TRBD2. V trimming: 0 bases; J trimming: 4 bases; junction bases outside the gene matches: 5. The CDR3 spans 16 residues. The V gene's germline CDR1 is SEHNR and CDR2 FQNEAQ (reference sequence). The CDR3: CASSLALAGELETQYF. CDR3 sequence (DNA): TGTGCCAGCAGCTTAGCGCTAGCGGGAGAGTTAGAGACCCAGTACTTC.

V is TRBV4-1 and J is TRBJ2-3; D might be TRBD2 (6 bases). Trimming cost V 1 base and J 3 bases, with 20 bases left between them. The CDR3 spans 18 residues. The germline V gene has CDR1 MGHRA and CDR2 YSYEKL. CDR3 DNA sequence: TGCGCCAGCAGCCAAGCAAGTAGCGGCCTAGGCGGTACAGATACGCAGTATTTT. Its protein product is CASSQASSGLGGTDTQYF.

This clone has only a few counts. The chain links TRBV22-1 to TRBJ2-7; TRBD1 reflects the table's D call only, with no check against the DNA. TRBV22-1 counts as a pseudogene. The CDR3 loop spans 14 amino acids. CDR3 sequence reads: CPALRRGQLYEQYF. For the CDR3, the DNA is TGTCCTGCCCTTCGCAGGGGACAACTTTACGAGCAGTACTTC.

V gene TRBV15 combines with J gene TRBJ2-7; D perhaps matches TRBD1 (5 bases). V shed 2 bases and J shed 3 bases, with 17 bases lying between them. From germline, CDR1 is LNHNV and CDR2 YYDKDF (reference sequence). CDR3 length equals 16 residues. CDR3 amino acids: CATSRSDQGRDYEQYF. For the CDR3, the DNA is TGTGCCACCAGCAGATCGGATCAGGGCCGCGACTACGAGCAGTACTTC. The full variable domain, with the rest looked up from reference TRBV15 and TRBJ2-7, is DAMVIQNPRYQVTQFGKPVTLSCSQTLNHNVMYWYQQKSSQAPKLLFHYYDKDFNNEADTPDNFQSRRPNTSFCFLDIRSPGLGDTAMYLCATSRSDQGRDYEQYFGPGTRLTVT.

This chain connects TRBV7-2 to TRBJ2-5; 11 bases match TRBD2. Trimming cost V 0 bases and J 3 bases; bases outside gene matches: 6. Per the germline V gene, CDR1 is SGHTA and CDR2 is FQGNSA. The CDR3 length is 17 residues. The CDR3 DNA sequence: TGTGCCAGCAGCTTAGCCTTAGCGGGAGGGCCGGAAGAGACCCAGTACTTC. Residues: CASSLALAGGPEETQYF. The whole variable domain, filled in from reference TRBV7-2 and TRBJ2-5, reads GAGVSQSPSNKVTEKGKDVELRCDPISGHTALYWYRQSLGQGLEFLIYFQGNSAPDKSGLPSDRFSAERTGGSVSTLTIQRTQQEDSAVYLCASSLALAGGPEETQYFGPGTRLLVL.

CDR3 amino acids: CSARDQYGYTF. The CDR3 nucleotides are TGCAGTGCTAGAGATCAGTATGGCTACACCTTC. The V call is TRBV20-1, the J call TRBJ1-2; no clear D gene. Germline lookup yields CDR1 DFQATT and CDR2 SNEGSKA (reference sequence). The germline V and J ends were trimmed by 0 bases and 5 bases, with 4 bases remaining between them. The CDR3 spans 11 residues.

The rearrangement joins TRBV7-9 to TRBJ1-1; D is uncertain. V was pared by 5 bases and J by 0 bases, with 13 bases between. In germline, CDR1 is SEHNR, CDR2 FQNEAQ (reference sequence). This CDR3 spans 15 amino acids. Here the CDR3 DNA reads TGTGCCAGCAGCCCTCAGGAGGGAATGAACACTGAAGCTTTCTTT. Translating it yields CASSPQEGMNTEAFF. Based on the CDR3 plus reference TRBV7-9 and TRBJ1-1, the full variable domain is DTGVSQNPRHKITKRGQNVTFRCDPISEHNRLYWYRQTLGQGPEFLTYFQNEAQLEKSRLLSDRFSAERPKGSFSTLEIQRTEQGDSAMYLCASSPQEGMNTEAFFGQGTRLTVV.

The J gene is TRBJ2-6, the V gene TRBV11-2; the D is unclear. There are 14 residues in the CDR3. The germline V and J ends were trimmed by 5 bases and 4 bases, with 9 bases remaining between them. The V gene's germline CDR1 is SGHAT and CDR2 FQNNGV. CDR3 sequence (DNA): TGTGCCAGCAGCAAATCTAAGGGGGCCAACGTCCTGACTTTC. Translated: CASSKSKGANVLTF.

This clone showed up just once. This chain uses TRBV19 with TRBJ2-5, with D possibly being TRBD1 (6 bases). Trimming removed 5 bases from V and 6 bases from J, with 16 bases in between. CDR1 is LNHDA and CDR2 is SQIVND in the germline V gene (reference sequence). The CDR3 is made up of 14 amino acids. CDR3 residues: CASSQQGSTKTQYF. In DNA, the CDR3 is TGTGCCAGTAGTCAACAGGGTAGCACAAAGACCCAGTACTTC.